The rows below give T cell receptor beta chains drawn from one sample of a study of OX40 agonist ivuxolimab in advanced cancers. The assay was immunoSEQ multiplex PCR, and TCRdb's table has in-frame clones only and misses some. The sample carries approximately 87,000 clones, under 95% recorded once. This sample comprised CD4+ or CD8+ T cells sorted from blood, obtained in a trial of the OX40 agonist ivuxolimab. These receptor sequences come from an adult with an advanced solid tumor such as melanoma, head and neck, liver or kidney cancer. Both conserved end residues are part of each CDR3. D genes are given only for firm matches. The size field is filled for only some rows; it gives once, few, many or a size class.

cdr3_length	v_call	d_call	clone_size	j_call	cdr3_aa	cdr3_nt
15	TRBV10-2	TRBD2	once	TRBJ2-7	CASSAALADSYEQYF	TGCGCCAGCAGCGCCGCCCTAGCGGACTCCTACGAGCAGTACTTC
16	TRBV25-1	TRBD2	-	TRBJ2-1	CASSGPAGSSYNEQFF	TGTGCCAGCAGTGGACCAGCGGGGAGCTCCTACAATGAGCAGTTCTTC
15	TRBV7-2	-	-	TRBJ2-3	CASNPEVQRTDTQYF	TGTGCCAGCAATCCCGAGGTCCAGCGAACAGATACGCAGTATTTT
20	TRBV5-1	-	few	TRBJ2-6	CASSLLSGTLSSSGANVLTF	TGCGCCAGCAGCTTGCTATCCGGGACTTTATCCAGCTCTGGGGCCAACGTCCTGACTTTC
8	TRBV29-1	-	-	TRBJ2-5	CSDETQYF	TGCAGCGATGAGACCCAGTACTTC
18	TRBV11-3	-	-	TRBJ2-2	CASSLEGTGRGKAGELFF	TGTGCCAGCAGCTTAGAAGGGACGGGCAGGGGAAAGGCCGGGGAGCTGTTTTTT
13	TRBV23-1	-	-	TRBJ2-7	CASSHRYCYEQYF	TGCGCCAGCAGTCACCGGTACTGCTACGAGCAGTACTTC
13	TRBV6-5	TRBD1	once	TRBJ1-2	CASRPGQVYGYTF	TGTGCCAGCAGGCCCGGACAGGTCTATGGCTACACCTTC
14	TRBV27	TRBD1	-	TRBJ1-5	CASSRGQGHQPQHF	TGTGCCAGCAGCCGCGGACAGGGGCATCAGCCCCAGCATTTT
15	TRBV9	-	-	TRBJ2-2	CASSLSQGADGELFF	TGTGCCAGCAGCCTTAGTCAGGGAGCGGACGGGGAGCTGTTTTTT
12	TRBV25-1	-	-	TRBJ1-1	CASTRRDTEAFF	TGTGCCAGCACCCGCCGGGACACTGAAGCTTTCTTT
14	TRBV2	-	-	TRBJ1-5	CASSPLGGYQPQHF	TGTGCCAGCAGCCCCCTGGGGGGGTATCAGCCCCAGCATTTT
11	TRBV30	-	few	TRBJ1-2	CAWSVLESYTF	TGTGCCTGGAGTGTACTGGAGAGCTACACCTTC
16	TRBV4-2	TRBD1	-	TRBJ2-1	CASSQDGRGQYNEQFF	TGTGCCAGCAGCCAAGACGGCAGGGGGCAATACAATGAGCAGTTCTTC
16	TRBV7-2	TRBD2	-	TRBJ2-3	CASSLSAGEGQDTQYF	TGTGCCAGCAGCTTGTCTGCGGGAGAGGGCCAAGATACGCAGTATTTT
16	TRBV7-2	-	-	TRBJ2-3	CASSTQASASTDTQYF	TGTGCCAGCAGCACCCAGGCGTCGGCTAGCACAGATACGCAGTATTTT
14	TRBV6-4	-	-	TRBJ2-2	CASSIGPSTGELFF	TGTGCCAGCAGTATCGGACCGAGCACCGGGGAGCTGTTTTTT
17	TRBV21-1	-	-	TRBJ2-7	CASSASPQGASIYEQYF	TGTGCCAGCAGCGCTAGTCCACAGGGGGCGAGCATCTACGAGCAGTACTTC
17	TRBV5-4	TRBD2	-	TRBJ2-3	CASSLRLAGTRTDTQYF	TGTGCCAGCAGCCTACGACTAGCGGGTACACGCACAGATACGCAGTATTTT
19	TRBV7-6	-	-	TRBJ2-1	CASSSDPLNIQGINNEQFF	TGTGCCAGCAGCTCGGACCCACTAAATATACAGGGTATTAATAATGAGCAGTTCTTC
13	TRBV10-2	-	-	TRBJ1-1	CASSYRTGTEAFF	TGCGCCAGCAGTTACAGGACCGGGACTGAAGCTTTCTTT
12	TRBV5-6	-	-	TRBJ1-1	CASSPGNTEAFF	TGTGCCAGCAGCCCAGGGAACACTGAAGCTTTCTTT
18	TRBV7-2	-	-	TRBJ2-1	CASSSVYGGLSSYNEQFF	TGTGCCAGCAGCTCGGTATACGGGGGACTGAGCTCCTACAATGAGCAGTTCTTC
13	TRBV6-6	-	-	TRBJ1-4	CASSYSRNEKLFF	TGTGCCAGCAGTTACAGCAGGAATGAAAAACTGTTTTTT
16	TRBV19	-	once	TRBJ1-1	CASSPRGRGSGTEAFF	TGTGCCAGTAGTCCCAGGGGAAGGGGGTCGGGCACTGAAGCTTTCTTT
15	TRBV27	-	-	TRBJ2-7	CASSSPDATSYEQYF	TGTGCCAGCAGTTCCCCGGATGCGACCTCCTACGAGCAGTACTTC
16	TRBV7-2	TRBD1	-	TRBJ2-3	CASSLVGDRSTDTQYF	TGTGCCAGCAGCTTAGTCGGGGACAGGAGCACAGATACGCAGTATTTT
14	TRBV9	-	-	TRBJ2-7	CASSVGAGSDEQYF	TGTGCCAGCAGCGTAGGGGCAGGTTCAGACGAGCAGTACTTC
14	TRBV7-2	-	-	TRBJ1-1	CASSLAGLYTEAFF	TGTGCCAGCAGCTTAGCGGGACTATACACTGAAGCTTTCTTT
13	TRBV6-6	-	-	TRBJ2-2	CASSYSLSGELFF	TGTGCCAGCAGTTACTCCCTCTCCGGGGAGCTGTTTTTT
15	TRBV12-5	-	-	TRBJ2-7	CASGLDQGRAYEQYF	TGTGCTAGTGGTTTAGATCAGGGGCGTGCCTACGAGCAGTACTTC
17	TRBV5-1	TRBD2	-	TRBJ2-7	CASSRVGGRGRSYEQYF	TGCGCCAGCAGTCGGGTGGGCGGGAGGGGTCGTTCCTACGAGCAGTACTTC
15	TRBV5-1	-	-	TRBJ1-1	CASRKTGKGSTEAFF	TGCGCCAGCCGCAAAACAGGGAAGGGGAGCACTGAAGCTTTCTTT
15	TRBV9	TRBD2	-	TRBJ2-7	CASSGGLAGVYEQYF	TGTGCCAGCAGCGGTGGACTAGCGGGAGTCTACGAGCAGTACTTC
16	TRBV27	-	-	TRBJ2-3	CASSGLRGTKADTQYF	TGTGCCAGCAGCGGCCTTAGGGGGACGAAAGCAGATACGCAGTATTTT
15	TRBV28	-	once	TRBJ2-7	CASSLGTHAPYEQYF	TGTGCCAGCAGTCTCGGGACCCATGCCCCCTACGAGCAGTACTTC
12	TRBV14	-	once	TRBJ2-3	CASSQYSTHQYF	TGTGCCAGCAGCCAATATAGCACCCACCAGTATTTT
14	TRBV6-1	-	-	TRBJ1-5	CASSTRQANQPQHF	TGTGCCAGCAGCACCAGACAGGCCAATCAGCCCCAGCATTTT
17	TRBV7-8	TRBD2	-	TRBJ2-1	CASSLGSLAGTGSEQFF	TGTGCCAGCAGCTTAGGTTCACTAGCGGGAACTGGGAGTGAGCAGTTCTTC
19	TRBV15	TRBD2	-	TRBJ2-5	CATSREGPATSGSLETQYF	TGTGCCACCAGCAGAGAGGGACCCGCGACTAGCGGGAGTCTTGAGACCCAGTACTTC
16	TRBV4-2	TRBD2	-	TRBJ2-3	CASSQEGLAGTDTQYF	TGTGCCAGCAGCCAAGAAGGCCTAGCGGGGACAGATACGCAGTATTTT
15	TRBV19	TRBD1	few	TRBJ2-1	CASSIMGQLPYEQFF	TGTGCCAGTAGTATCATGGGACAGTTGCCATATGAGCAGTTCTTC
12	TRBV30	-	-	TRBJ1-1	CAWSEGNTEAFF	TGTGCCTGGAGCGAGGGGAACACTGAAGCTTTCTTT
14	TRBV19	-	-	TRBJ1-5	CASTKGRGSQPQHF	TGTGCCAGTACTAAGGGGAGGGGGTCTCAGCCCCAGCATTTT
15	TRBV7-2	TRBD2	-	TRBJ2-7	CASSLDSGRAYEQYF	TGTGCCAGCAGCTTAGATAGCGGGAGGGCCTACGAGCAGTACTTC
13	TRBV6-6	TRBD1	-	TRBJ1-1	CASHLGGAHRLMF	TGTGCCAGCCACCTAGGGGGCGCCCACCGATTAATGTTT
20	TRBV4-3	TRBD2	-	TRBJ2-5	CASSQIDGLAGVGSEETQYF	TGCGCCAGCAGCCAAATTGACGGACTAGCGGGAGTGGGTTCGGAAGAGACCCAGTACTTC
14	TRBV13	-	-	TRBJ2-5	CASSLGGREETQYF	TGTGCCAGCAGCTTGGGCGGAAGGGAGGAGACCCAGTACTTC
15	TRBV5-1	-	-	TRBJ2-3	CASSFYGLSTDTQYF	TGCGCCAGCAGCTTTTACGGGCTCAGCACAGATACGCAGTATTTT
16	TRBV19	-	-	TRBJ1-2	CASSIKSQGFRYGYTF	TGTGCCAGTAGTATAAAGAGTCAGGGTTTTCGGTATGGCTACACCTTC
16	TRBV4-3	-	-	TRBJ1-2	CASSPPTLQGGYGYTF	TGCGCCAGCAGCCCTCCAACCCTACAGGGAGGCTATGGCTACACCTTC
15	TRBV27	-	-	TRBJ1-1	CASSLSWQVGTEAFF	TGTGCCAGCAGTTTATCGTGGCAGGTAGGAACTGAAGCTTTCTTT